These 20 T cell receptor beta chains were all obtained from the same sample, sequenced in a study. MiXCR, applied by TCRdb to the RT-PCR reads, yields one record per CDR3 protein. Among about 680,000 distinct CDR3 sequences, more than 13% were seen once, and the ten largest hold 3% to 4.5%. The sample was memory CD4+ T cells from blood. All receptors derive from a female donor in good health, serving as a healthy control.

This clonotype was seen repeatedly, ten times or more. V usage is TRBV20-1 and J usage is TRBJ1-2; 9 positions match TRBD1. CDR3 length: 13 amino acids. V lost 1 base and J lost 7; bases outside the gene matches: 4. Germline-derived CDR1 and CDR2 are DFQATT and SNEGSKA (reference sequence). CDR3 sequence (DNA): TGCAGTGCTAGAGTACAGGGGGCGCGTGGCTACACCTTC. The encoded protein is CSARVQGARGYTF.

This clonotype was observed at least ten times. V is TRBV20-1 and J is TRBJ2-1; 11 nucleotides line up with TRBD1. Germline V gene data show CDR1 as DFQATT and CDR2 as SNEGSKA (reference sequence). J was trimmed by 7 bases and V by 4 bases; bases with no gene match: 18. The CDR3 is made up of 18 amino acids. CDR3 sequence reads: CSATALTGQGAIENEQFF. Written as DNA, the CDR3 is TGCAGTGCTACAGCACTCACAGGACAGGGGGCAATAGAGAATGAGCAGTTCTTC.

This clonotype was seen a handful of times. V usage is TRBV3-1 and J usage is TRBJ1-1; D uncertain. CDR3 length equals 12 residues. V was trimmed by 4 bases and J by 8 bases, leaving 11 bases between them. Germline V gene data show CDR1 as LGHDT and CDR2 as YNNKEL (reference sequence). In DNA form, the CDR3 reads TGTGCCAGCAGCCCCACTGGGAGGGAAGCTTTCTTT. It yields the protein CASSPTGREAFF.

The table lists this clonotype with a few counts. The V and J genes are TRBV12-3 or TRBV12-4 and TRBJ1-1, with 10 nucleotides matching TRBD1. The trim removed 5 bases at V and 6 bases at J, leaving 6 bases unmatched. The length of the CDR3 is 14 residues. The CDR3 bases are TGTGCCAGCAGTCGCGGACAGGGGGTTTCTGAAGCTTTCTTT. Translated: CASSRGQGVSEAFF.

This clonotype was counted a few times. CDR3 in DNA: TGTGCCACCAGCAGAGGGGGGGGTACTGGAAACACCATATATTTT. Its translation is CATSRGGGTGNTIYF. The rearrangement joins TRBV15 to TRBJ1-3; maybe TRBD1 (5 bases). Trimming removed 1 base at V and 2 bases at J, with 9 bases between. CDR3 length: 15 residues. The germline gives CDR1 LNHNV, CDR2 YYDKDF (reference sequence).

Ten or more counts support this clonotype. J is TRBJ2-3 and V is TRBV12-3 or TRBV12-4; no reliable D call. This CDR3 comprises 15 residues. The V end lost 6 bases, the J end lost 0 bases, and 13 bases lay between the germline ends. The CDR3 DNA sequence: TGTGCCAGCAGCGAATGGGCCGTCAGCACAGATACGCAGTATTTT. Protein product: CASSEWAVSTDTQYF.

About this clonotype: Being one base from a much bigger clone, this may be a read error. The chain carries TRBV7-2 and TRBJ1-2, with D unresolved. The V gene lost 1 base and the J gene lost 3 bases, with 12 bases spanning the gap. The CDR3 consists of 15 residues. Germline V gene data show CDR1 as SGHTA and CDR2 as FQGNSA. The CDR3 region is CASSLGGVVDYGYTF. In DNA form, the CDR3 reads TGTGCCAGCAGCTTAGGGGGTGTTGTCGACTATGGCTACACCTTC.

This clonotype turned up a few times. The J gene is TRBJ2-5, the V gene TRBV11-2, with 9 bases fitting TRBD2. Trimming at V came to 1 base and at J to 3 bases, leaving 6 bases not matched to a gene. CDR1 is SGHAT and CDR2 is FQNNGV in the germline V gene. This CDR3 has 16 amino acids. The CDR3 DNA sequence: TGTGCCAGCAGCTTAGGTCAGGCGGGGGGGGAAGAGACCCAGTACTTC. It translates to CASSLGQAGGEETQYF.

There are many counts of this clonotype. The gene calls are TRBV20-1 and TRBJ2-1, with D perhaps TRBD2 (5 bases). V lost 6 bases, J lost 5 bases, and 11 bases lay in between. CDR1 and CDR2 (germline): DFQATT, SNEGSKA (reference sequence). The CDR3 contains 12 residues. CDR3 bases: TGCAGTGCACTGGACGGGGACAATGAGCAGTTCTTC. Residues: CSALDGDNEQFF.

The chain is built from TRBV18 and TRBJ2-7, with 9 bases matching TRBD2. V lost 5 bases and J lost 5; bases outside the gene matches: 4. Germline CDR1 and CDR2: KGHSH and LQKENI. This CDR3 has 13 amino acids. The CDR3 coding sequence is TGTGCCAGCTCAGATAGCGGGAGAGACGAGCAGTACTTC. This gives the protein CASSDSGRDEQYF.

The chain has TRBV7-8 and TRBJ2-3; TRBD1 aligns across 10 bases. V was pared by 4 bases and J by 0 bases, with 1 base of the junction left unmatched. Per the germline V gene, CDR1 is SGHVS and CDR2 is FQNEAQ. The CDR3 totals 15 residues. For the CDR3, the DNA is TGTGCCAGCAGCTGGACAGGGGGTAGCACAGATACGCAGTATTTT. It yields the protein CASSWTGGSTDTQYF.

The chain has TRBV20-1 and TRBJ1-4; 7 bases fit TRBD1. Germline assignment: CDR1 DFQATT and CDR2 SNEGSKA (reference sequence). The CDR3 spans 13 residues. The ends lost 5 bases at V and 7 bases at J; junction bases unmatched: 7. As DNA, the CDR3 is TGCAGTGCTGTAGACAGGGAGGGTGAAAAACTGTTTTTT. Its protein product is CSAVDREGEKLFF.

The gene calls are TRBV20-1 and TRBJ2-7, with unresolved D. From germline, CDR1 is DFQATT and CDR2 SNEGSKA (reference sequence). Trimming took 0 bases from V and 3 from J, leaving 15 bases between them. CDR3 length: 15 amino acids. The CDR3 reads CSARDFQNQVYEQYF. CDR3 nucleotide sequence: TGCAGTGCTAGAGATTTCCAGAACCAAGTCTACGAGCAGTACTTC.

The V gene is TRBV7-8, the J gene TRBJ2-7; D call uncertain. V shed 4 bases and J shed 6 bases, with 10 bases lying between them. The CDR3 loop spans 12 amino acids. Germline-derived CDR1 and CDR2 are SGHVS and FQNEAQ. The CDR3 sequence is CASSSDRREQYF. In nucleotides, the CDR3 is TGTGCCAGCAGCTCAGACCGACGCGAGCAGTACTTC.

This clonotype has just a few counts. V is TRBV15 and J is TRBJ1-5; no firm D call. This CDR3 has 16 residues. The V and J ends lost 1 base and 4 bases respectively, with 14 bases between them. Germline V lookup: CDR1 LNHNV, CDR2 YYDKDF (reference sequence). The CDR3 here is CATSRGGRVGNQPQHF. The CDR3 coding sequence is TGTGCCACCAGCAGAGGTGGGAGGGTGGGGAATCAGCCCCAGCATTTT.

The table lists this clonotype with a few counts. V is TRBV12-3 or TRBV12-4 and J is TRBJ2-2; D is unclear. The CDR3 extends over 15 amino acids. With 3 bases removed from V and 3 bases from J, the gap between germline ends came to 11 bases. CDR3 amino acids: CASSFGFRYTGELFF. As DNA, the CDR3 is TGTGCCAGCAGTTTCGGGTTTAGGTACACCGGGGAGCTGTTTTTT.

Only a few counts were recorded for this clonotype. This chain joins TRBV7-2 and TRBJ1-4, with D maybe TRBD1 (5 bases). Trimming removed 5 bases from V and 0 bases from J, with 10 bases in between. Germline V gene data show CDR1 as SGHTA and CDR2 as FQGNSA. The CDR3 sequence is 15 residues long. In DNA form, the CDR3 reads TGTGCCAGCAGCCGGGGGGAGGCAACTAATGAAAAACTGTTTTTT. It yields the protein CASSRGEATNEKLFF.

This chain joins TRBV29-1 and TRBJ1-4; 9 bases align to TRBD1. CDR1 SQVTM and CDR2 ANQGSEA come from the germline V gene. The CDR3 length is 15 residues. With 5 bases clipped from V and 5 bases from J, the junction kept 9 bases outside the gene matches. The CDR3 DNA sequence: TGCAGCGTTTATTCCTTAGGGACAGGGAATGAAAAACTGTTTTTT. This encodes CSVYSLGTGNEKLFF.

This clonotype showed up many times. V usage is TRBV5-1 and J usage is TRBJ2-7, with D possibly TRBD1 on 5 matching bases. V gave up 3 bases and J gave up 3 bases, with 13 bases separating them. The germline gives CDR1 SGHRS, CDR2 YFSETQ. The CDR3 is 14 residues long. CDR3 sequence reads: CASSSQAGLYEQYF. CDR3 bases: TGCGCCAGCAGCTCCCAGGCAGGGCTCTACGAGCAGTACTTC.

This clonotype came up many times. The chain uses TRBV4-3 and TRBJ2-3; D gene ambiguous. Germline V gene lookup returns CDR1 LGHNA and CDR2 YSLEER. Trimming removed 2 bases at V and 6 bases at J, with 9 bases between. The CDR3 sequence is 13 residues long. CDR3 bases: TGCGCCAGCAGCCAAAAGGGTTGGGATACGCAGTATTTT. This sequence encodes CASSQKGWDTQYF.